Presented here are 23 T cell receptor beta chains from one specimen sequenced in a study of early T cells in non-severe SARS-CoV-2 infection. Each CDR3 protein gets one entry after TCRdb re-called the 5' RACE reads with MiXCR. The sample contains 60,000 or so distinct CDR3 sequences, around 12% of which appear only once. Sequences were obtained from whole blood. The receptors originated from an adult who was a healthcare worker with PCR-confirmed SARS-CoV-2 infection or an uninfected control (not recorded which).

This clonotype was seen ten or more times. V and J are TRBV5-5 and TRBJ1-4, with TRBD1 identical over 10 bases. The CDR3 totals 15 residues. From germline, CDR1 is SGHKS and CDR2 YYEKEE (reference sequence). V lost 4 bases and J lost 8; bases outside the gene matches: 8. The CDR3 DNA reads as TGTGCCAGCAGCATGACAGGGGGCCTACGCGAAAAACTGTTTTTT. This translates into CASSMTGGLREKLFF.

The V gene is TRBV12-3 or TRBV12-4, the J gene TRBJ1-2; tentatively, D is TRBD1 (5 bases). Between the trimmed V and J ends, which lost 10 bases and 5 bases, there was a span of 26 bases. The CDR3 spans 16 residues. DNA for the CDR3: TGTGCCATCCTTCAGGAGGTCGGGGGTGGCTCTTATGGCTACACCTTC. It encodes CAILQEVGGGSYGYTF.

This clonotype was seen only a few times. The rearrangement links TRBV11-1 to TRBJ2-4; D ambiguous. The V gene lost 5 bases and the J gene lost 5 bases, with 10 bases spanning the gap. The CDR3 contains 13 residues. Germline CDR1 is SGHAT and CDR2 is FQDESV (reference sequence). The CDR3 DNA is TGTGCCAGCAGCCTTCAGAGACAAAACATTCAGTACTTC. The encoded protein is CASSLQRQNIQYF. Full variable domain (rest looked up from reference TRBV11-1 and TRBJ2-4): EAEVAQSPRYKITEKSQAVAFWCDPISGHATLYWYRQILGQGPELLVQFQDESVVDDSQLPKDRFSAERLKGVDSTLKIQPAELGDSAMYLCASSLQRQNIQYFGAGTRLSVL.

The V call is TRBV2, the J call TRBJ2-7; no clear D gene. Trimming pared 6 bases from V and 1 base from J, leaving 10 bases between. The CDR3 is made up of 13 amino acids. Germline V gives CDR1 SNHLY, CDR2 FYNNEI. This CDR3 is CASRKDNSYEQYF. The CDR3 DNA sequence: TGTGCCAGCAGGAAAGACAATTCCTACGAGCAGTACTTC.

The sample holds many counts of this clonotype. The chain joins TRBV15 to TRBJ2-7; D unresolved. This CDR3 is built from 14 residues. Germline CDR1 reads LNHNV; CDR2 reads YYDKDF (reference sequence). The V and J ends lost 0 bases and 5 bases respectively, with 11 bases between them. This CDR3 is CATSRDRVNDEQYF. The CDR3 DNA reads TGTGCCACCAGCAGAGATAGGGTAAACGACGAGCAGTACTTC.

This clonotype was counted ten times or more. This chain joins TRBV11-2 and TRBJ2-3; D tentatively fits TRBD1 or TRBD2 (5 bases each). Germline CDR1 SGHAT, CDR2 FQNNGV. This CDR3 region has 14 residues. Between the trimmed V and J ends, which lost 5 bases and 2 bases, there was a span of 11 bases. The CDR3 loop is CASSRRGFTDTQYF. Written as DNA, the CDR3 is TGTGCCAGCAGCCGTCGGGGCTTCACAGATACGCAGTATTTT.

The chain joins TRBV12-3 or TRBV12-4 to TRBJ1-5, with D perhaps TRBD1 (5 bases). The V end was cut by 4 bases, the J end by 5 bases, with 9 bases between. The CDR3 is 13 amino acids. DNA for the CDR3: TGTGCCAGCAGTTACGACAGCTATCAGCCCCAGCATTTT. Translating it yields CASSYDSYQPQHF.

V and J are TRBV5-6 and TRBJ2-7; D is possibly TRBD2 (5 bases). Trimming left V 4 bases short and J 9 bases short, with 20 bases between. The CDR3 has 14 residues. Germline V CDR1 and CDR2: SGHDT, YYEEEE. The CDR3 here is CASSPGSSPVGQYF. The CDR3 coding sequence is TGTGCCAGCAGCCCGGGGTCGTCACCAGTAGGGCAGTACTTC.

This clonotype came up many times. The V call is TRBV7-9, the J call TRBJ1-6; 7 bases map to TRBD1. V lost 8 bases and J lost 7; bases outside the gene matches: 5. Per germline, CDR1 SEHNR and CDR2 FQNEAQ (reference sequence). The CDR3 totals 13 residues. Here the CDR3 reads CASQGQENSPLHF. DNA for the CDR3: TGTGCCAGCCAAGGACAGGAGAATTCACCCCTCCACTTT.

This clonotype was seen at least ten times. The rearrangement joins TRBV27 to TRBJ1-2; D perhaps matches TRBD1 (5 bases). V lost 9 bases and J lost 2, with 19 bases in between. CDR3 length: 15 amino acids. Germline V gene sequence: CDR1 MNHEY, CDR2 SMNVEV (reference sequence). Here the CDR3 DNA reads TGTGCCAGTCGAGCCCCGGGGGAGGGAAACTATGGCTACACCTTC. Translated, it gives CASRAPGEGNYGYTF.

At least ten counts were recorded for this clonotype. CDR3 protein: CASSEPGHTGYTF. For the CDR3, the DNA is TGCGCCAGCAGCGAACCGGGACACACCGGCTACACCTTC. The chain recombines TRBV5-1 with TRBJ1-2; a possible D gene is TRBD1 (6 bases). Trimming stripped 4 bases from V and 8 bases from J, with 15 bases between. There are 13 residues in the CDR3. Germline-derived CDR1 and CDR2 are SGHRS and YFSETQ.

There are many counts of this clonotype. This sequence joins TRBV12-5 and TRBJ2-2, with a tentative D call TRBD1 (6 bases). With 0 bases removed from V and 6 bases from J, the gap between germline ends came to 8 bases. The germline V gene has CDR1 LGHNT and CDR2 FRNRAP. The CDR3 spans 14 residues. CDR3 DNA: TGTGCTAGTGGTTTGGTACAGGGCGCCGGGGAGCTGTTTTTT. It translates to CASGLVQGAGELFF.

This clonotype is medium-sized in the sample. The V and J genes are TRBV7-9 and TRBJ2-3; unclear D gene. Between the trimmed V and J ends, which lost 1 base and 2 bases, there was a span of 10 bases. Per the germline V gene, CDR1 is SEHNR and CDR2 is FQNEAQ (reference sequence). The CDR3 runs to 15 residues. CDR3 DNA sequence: TGTGCCAGCAGCTTAGGGGCAGACTCCACAGATACGCAGTATTTT. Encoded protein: CASSLGADSTDTQYF.

The CDR3 loop is CSKRGLGGELFF. In DNA form, the CDR3 reads TGCAGTAAGCGGGGGCTCGGCGGGGAGCTGTTTTTT. The chain recombines TRBV29-1 with TRBJ2-2; TRBD2 matches at 8 bases. This CDR3 has 12 residues. Germline V CDR1 and CDR2: SQVTM, ANQGSEA.

This CDR3 reads CASSPPRVAPNTEAFF. The CDR3 DNA reads TGTGCCAGCAGTCCTCCCAGGGTGGCCCCGAACACTGAAGCTTTCTTT. V usage is TRBV6-5 and J usage is TRBJ1-1; possible D gene TRBD1, 5 bases. The V end lost 5 bases, the J end lost 1 base, and 17 bases lay between the germline ends. The CDR3 totals 16 residues. Germline CDR1 is MNHEY and CDR2 is SVGAGI.

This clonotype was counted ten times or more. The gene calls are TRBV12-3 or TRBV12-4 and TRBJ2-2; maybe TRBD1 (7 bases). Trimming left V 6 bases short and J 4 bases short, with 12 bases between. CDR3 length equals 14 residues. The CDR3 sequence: CASSGGGRTGELFF. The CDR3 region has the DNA TGTGCCAGCAGCGGAGGGGGCCGCACCGGGGAGCTGTTTTTT.

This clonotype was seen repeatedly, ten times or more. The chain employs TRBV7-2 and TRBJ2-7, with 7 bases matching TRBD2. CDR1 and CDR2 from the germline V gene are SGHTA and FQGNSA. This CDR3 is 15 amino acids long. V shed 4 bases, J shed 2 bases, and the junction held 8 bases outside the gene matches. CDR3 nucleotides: TGTGCCAGCAGCTGGGGGGGGGTCGGACCCTACGAGCAGTACTTC. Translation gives CASSWGGVGPYEQYF.

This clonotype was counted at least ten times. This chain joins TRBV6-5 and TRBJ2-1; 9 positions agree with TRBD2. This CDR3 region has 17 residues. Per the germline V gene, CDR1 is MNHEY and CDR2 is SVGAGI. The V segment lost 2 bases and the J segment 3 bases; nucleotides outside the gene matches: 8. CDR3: CASSYSPPSGIYNEQFF. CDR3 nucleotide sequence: TGTGCCAGCAGTTACAGTCCGCCTAGCGGGATCTACAATGAGCAGTTCTTC.

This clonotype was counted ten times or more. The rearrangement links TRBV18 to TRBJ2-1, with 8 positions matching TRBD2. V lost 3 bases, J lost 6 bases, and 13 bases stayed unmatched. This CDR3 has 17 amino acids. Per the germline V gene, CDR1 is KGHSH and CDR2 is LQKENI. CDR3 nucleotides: TGTGCCAGCTCACCCTCAGCGGGGGCGCTCACAGGCAATGAGCAGTTCTTC. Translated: CASSPSAGALTGNEQFF.

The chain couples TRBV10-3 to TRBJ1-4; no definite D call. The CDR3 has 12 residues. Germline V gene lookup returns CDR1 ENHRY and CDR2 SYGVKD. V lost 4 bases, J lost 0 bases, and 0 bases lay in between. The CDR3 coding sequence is TGTGCCATCAGTGCAACTAATGAAAAACTGTTTTTT. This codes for CAISATNEKLFF.

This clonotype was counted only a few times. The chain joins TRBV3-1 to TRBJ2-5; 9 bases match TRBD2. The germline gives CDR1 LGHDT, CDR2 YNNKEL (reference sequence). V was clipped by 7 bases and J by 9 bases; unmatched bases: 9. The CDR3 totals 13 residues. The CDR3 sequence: CASTPGTSKAQYF. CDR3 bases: TGTGCCAGCACGCCCGGGACTAGCAAGGCCCAGTACTTC.

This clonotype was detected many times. The CDR3 DNA follows: TGTGCCAGCAGCTTAGGGTTCGGAACCTACGAGCAGTACTTC. It yields the protein CASSLGFGTYEQYF. The chain joins TRBV11-2 to TRBJ2-7; D remains ambiguous. Trimming cost V 1 base and J 2 bases, with 9 bases left between them. Germline V gene lookup returns CDR1 SGHAT and CDR2 FQNNGV. The CDR3 length is 14 residues.

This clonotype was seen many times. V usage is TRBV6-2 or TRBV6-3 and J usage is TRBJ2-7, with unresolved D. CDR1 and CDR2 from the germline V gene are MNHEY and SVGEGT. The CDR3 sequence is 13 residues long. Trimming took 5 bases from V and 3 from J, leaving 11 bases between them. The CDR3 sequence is CASSIDSGYEQYF. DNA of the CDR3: TGTGCCAGCAGTATTGATTCGGGCTACGAGCAGTACTTC.